This TCR beta chain was documented in a study of blood T cell repertoires in COVID-19. Study as a whole: Sites across the United States, Italy and Spain contributed samples from acute and convalescent COVID-19. Nucleic acid was either cDNA or gDNA, and it came from T cells, B-cell-depleted T cells, or PBMCs.

Original processing methods: Counts of nucleated cells, estimated from reference gene primer amplification, were obtained. TCRdb's table, derived via immunoSEQ multiplex PCR, lists solely in-frame clones and lacks some. V and J calls and clone size come straight from that table; D and trimming were deduced from the DNA. The profile shows some 130,000 clones, around 88% of them singletons. Seattle researchers signed up patients amid active infection and tracked them longitudinally. CDR3 size: 12 residues. Trimming shortened V by 7 bases and J by 10 bases, and 14 bases separated the two germline ends. Germline V gene data show CDR1 as KGHSH and CDR2 as LQKENI.

This chain joins TRBV18 and TRBJ2-1; a possible D gene is TRBD1 (7 bases). This receptor was taken from a man aged 55 to 70 with COVID-19, enrolled during active disease. Material: peripheral blood. DNA of the CDR3: TGTGCCAGCTTCGGAGGGGGCGCAGAGCAGTTCTTC. It translates to CASFGGGAEQFF.